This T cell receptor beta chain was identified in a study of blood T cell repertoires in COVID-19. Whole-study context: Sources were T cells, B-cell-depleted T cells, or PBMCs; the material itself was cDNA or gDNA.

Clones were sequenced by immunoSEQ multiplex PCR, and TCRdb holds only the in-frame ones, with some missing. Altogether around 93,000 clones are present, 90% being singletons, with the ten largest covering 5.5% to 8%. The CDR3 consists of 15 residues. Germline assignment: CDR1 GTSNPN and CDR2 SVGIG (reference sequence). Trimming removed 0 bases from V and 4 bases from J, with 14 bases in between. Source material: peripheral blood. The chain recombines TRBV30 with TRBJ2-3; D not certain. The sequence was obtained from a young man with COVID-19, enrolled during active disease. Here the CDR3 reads CAWSVQSHVADTQYF. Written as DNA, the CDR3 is TGTGCCTGGAGTGTACAATCACACGTGGCAGATACGCAGTATTTT.